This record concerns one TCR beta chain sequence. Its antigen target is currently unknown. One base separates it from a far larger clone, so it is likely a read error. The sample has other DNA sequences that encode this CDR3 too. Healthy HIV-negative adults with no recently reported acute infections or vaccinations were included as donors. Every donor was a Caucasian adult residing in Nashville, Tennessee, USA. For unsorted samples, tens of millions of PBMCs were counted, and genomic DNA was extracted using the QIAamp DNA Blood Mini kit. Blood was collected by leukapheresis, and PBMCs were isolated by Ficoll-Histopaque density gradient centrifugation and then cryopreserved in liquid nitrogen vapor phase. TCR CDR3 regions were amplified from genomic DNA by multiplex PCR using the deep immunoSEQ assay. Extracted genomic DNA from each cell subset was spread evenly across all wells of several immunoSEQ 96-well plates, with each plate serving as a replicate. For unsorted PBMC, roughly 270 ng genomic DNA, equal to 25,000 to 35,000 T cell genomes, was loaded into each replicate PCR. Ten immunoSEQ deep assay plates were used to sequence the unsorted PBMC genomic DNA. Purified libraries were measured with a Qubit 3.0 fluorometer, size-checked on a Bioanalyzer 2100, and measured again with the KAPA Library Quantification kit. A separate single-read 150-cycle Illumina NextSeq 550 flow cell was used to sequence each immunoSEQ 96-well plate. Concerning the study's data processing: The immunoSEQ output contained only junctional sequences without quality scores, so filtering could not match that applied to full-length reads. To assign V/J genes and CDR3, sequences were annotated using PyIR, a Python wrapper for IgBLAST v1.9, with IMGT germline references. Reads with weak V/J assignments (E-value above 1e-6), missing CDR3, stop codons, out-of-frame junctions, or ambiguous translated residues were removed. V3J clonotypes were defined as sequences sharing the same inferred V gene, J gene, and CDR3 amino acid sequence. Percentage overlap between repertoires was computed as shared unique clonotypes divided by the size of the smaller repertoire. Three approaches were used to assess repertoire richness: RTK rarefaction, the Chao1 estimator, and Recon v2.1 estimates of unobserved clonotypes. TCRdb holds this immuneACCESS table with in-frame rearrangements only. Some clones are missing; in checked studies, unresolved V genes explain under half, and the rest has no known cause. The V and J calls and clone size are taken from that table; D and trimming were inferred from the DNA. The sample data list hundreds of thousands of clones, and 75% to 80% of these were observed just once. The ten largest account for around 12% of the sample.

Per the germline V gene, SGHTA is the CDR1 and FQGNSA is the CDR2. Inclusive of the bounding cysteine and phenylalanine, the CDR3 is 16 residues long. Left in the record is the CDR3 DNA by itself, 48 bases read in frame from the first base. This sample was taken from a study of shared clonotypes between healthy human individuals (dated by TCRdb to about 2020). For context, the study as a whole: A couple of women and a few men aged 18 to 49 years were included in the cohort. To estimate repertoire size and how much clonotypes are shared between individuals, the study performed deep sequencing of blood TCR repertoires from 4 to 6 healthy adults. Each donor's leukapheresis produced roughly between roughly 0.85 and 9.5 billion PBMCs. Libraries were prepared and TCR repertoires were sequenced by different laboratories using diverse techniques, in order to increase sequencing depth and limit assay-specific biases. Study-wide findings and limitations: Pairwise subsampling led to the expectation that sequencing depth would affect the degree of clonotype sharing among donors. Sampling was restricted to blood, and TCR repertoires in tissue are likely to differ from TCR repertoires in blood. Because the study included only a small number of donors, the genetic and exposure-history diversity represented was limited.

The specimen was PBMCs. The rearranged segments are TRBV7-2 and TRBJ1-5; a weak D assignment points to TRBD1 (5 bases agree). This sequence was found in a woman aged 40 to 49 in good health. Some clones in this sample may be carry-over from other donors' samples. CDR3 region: CASSLVLGGNNQPQHF. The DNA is TGCGCCAGCAGCTTAGTCTTGGGGGGGAATAACCAGCCCCAGCATTTT.